This TCR beta chain was identified during a study of T cell responses to AZD1222 COVID-19 vaccine. Germline V gene lookup returns CDR1 SGHRS and CDR2 YFSETQ. V was clipped by 5 bases and J by 0 bases; unmatched bases: 5. This CDR3 is 16 amino acids long. Concerning this clone itself: Its antigen remains unidentified.

Sequenced by immunoSEQ multiplex PCR; TCRdb stores in-frame clones only, minus some. The sample consists of 150,000 to 200,000 clones, about 86% of them appearing once. Study-wide findings and caveats: After the peak T cell response, and only then, were repertoires sampled. Only a handful of AZD1222 recipients tested seropositive at baseline. Among the donors, most were white British and more were female, and clonal diversity was possibly underestimated.

This TCR was recovered from an adult who received the AZD1222 COVID-19 vaccine. The sample was peripheral blood, taken 28 days after the second AZD1222 dose. The chain is built from TRBV5-1 and TRBJ2-6; 7 nucleotides align to TRBD1. CDR3 sequence (DNA): TGCGCCAGCAGACTTACAGGGGTCTCTGGGGCCAACGTCCTGACTTTC. Translating gives CASRLTGVSGANVLTF.